This TCR beta chain stems from a study of blood T cell repertoires in COVID-19. Overall study: The study drew acute and convalescent COVID-19 samples from the United States, Italy and Spain. T cells, B-cell-depleted T cells, or PBMCs supplied cDNA or gDNA.

Enrollees, about 18 to 90 years old, lived in approximately 24 US areas. This CDR3 contains 14 residues. The trim removed 3 bases at V and 4 bases at J, leaving 5 bases unmatched. Germline-derived CDR1 and CDR2 are SGHRS and YFSETQ. As processed by the authors: Reference gene primer amplification gave nucleated cell count estimates. Profiling relied on immunoSEQ multiplex PCR, and the TCRdb table lists in-frame clones only, not all of them. Clone size and the V and J calls come from that table; the DNA yielded D and trimming. Of approximately 280,000 clones in the sample, roughly 80% are singletons; the top ten hold 4.5% to 6%.

Sequencing was done on a sample of PBMCs or T cells enriched from blood (not recorded which). This clonotype originated in a man aged 40-50 years who had been exposed to COVID-19. The J gene is TRBJ1-2, the V gene TRBV5-1, with 8 bases fitting TRBD1. DNA for the CDR3: TGCGCCAGCAGCTCCCGGGACAGGCTCTATGGCTACACCTTC. It encodes CASSSRDRLYGYTF.